This T cell receptor (beta chain) was found in a study of CD8 T cells in Susac syndrome. The CDR3 extends over 14 amino acids. Germline V CDR1 and CDR2: SGHTA, FQGNSA. V lost 1 base and J lost 5, with 11 bases in between. Reverse transcription of 0.5 to 1 ug RNA used random hexamers. TCRdb reanalysed the immunoSEQ multiplex PCR reads using MiXCR and keeps one entry per CDR3 protein. Of about 130,000 distinct CDR3 sequences in the sample, around 94% were seen once. This chain joins TRBV7-2 and TRBJ2-5, with a tentative D call TRBD1 (5 bases). The clonotype originates from a human donor in good health. Sequences were obtained from CD4+ T cells from PBMCs. The CDR3 protein is CASSLETAWETQYF. The CDR3, as DNA: TGTGCCAGCAGCTTAGAGACAGCATGGGAGACCCAGTACTTC.